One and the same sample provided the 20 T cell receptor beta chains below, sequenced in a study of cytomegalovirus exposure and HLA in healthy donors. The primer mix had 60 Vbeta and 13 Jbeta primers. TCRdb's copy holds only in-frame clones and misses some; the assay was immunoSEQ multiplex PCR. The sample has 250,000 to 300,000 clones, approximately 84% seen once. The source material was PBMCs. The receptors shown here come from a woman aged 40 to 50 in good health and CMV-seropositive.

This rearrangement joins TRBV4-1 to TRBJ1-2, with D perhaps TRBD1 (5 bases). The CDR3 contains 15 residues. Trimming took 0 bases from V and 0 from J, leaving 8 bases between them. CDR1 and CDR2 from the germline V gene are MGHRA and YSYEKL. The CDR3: CASSQETGANYGYTF. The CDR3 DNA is TGCGCCAGCAGCCAAGAGACGGGGGCTAACTATGGCTACACCTTC.

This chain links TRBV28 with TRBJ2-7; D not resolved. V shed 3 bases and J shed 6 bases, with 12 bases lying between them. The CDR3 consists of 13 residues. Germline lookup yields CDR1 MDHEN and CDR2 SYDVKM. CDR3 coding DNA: TGTGCCAGCAGTTTCGCCGAGGCTATCGAGCAGTACTTC. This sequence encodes CASSFAEAIEQYF.

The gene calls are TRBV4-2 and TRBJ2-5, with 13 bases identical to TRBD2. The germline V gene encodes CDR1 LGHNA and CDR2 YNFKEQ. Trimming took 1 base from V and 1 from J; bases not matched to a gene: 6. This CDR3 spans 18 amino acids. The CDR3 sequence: CASSQAGTSGTLQETQYF. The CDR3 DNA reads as TGTGCCAGCAGCCAAGCCGGGACTAGCGGGACCCTCCAAGAGACCCAGTACTTC.

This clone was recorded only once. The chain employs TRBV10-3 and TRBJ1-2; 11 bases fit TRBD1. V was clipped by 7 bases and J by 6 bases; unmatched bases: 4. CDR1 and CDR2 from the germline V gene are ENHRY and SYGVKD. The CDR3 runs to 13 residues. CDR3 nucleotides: TGTGCCATCAAGGGACAGGGGGAAAATGGCTACACCTTC. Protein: CAIKGQGENGYTF.

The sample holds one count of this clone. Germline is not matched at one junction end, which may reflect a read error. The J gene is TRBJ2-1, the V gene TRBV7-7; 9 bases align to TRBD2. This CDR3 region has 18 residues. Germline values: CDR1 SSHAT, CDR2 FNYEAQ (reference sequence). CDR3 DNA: TGTGCTAGCAGTCCGTTCTTTCGGGCGGGAGGGCCCTACAATGAGCAGTTCTTC. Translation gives CASSPFFRAGGPYNEQFF.

Here the CDR3 reads CSAGSSTEQYF. The CDR3 region has the DNA TGCAGTGCTGGGTCCTCGACAGAGCAGTACTTC. The rearrangement uses TRBV20-1 and TRBJ2-7; D not certain. CDR1 DFQATT and CDR2 SNEGSKA come from the germline V gene (reference sequence). CDR3 length: 11 amino acids. The V and J ends lost 5 bases and 7 bases respectively, with 12 bases between them.

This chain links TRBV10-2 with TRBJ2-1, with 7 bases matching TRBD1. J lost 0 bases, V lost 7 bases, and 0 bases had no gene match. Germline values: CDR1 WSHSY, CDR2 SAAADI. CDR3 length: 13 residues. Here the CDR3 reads CASTGGSYNEQFF. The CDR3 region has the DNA TGCGCCAGCACAGGGGGCTCCTACAATGAGCAGTTCTTC.

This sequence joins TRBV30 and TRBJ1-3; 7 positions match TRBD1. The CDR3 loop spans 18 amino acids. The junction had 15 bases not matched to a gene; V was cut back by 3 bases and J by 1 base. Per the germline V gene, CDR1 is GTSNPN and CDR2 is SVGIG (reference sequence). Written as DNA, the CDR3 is TGTGCCTGGAGGCCGGGGAACAGGGGATTGGCGTCTGGAAACACCATATATTTT. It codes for CAWRPGNRGLASGNTIYF.

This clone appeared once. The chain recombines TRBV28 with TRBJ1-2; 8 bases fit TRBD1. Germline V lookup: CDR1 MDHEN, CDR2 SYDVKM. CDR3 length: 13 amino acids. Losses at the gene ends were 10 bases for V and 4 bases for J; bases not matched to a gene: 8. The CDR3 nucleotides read TGTGCCACCATGGACAGGGTTGGCTATGGCTACACCTTC. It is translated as CATMDRVGYGYTF.

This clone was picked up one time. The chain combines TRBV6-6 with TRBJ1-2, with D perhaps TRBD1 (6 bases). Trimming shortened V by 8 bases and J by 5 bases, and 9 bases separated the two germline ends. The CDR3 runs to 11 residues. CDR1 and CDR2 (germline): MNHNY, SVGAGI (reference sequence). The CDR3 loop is CASQGQYGYTF. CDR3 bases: TGTGCCAGCCAGGGGCAATATGGCTACACCTTC.

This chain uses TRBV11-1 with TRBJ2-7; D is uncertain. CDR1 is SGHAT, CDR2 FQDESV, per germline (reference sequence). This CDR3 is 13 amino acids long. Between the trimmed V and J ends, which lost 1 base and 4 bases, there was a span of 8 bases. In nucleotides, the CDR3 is TGTGCCAGCAGCTTAGAAAGACAATACGAGCAGTACTTC. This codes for CASSLERQYEQYF.

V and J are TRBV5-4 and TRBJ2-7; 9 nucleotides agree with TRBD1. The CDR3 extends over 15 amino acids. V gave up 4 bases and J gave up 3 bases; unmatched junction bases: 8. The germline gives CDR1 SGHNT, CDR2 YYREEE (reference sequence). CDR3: CASSRDRDRVYEQYF. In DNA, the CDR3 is TGTGCCAGCAGCCGTGACCGGGACAGGGTCTACGAGCAGTACTTC.

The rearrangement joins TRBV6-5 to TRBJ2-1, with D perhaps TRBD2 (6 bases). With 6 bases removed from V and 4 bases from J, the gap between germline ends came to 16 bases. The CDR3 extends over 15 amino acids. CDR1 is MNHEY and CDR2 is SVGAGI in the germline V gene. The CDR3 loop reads CASRRDWGLYNEQFF. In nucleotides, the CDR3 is TGTGCCAGCAGACGGGACTGGGGCCTATACAATGAGCAGTTCTTC.

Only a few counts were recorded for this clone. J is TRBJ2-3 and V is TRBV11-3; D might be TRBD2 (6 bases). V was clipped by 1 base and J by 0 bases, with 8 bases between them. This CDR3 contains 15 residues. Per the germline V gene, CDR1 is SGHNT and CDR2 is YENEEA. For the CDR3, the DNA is TGTGCCAGCAGCTTAGCCGGGAGTAGCACAGATACGCAGTATTTT. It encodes CASSLAGSSTDTQYF.

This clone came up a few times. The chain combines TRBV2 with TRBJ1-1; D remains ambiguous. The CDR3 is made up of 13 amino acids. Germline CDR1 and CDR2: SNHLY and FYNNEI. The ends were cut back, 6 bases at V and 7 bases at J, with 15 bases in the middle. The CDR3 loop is CASRLSTDGEAFF. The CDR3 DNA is TGTGCCAGCAGATTATCGACTGATGGTGAAGCTTTCTTT.

CDR3 loop: CASSAGLARDTQYF. CDR3 bases: TGTGCCAGCAGCGCAGGACTAGCAAGGGATACGCAGTATTTT. The J gene is TRBJ2-3, the V gene TRBV5-6; 8 bases fit TRBD2. Germline assignment: CDR1 SGHDT and CDR2 YYEEEE. The CDR3 totals 14 residues. The ends lost 4 bases at V and 6 bases at J; junction bases unmatched: 7.

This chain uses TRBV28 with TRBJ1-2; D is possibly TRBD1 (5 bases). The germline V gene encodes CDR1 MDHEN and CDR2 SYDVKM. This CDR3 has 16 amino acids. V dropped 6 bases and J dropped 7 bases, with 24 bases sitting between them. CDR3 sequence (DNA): TGTGCCAGCAGCACAACGTTAATGTCAGGGCGGGGTGGCTACACCTTC. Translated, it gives CASSTTLMSGRGGYTF.

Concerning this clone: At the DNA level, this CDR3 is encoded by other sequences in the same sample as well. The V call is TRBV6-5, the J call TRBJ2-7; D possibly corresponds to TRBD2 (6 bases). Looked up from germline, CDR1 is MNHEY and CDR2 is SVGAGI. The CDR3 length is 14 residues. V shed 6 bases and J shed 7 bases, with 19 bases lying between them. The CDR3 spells CASSRDSGVGEQYF. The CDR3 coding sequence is TGTGCCAGCAGCCGTGACTCGGGAGTGGGAGAGCAGTACTTC.

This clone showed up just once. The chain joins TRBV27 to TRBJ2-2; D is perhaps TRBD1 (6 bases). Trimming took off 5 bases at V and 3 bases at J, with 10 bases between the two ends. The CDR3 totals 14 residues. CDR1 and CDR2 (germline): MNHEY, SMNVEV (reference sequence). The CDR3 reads CASSLGGYTGELFF. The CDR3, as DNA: TGTGCCAGCAGTCTAGGGGGTTACACCGGGGAGCTGTTTTTT.

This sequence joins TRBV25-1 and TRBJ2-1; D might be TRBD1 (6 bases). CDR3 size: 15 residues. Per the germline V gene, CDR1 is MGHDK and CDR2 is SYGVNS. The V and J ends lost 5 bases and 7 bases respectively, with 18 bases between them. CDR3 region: CASSKGETIVNEQFF. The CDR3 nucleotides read TGTGCCAGCAGTAAGGGGGAGACTATTGTGAATGAGCAGTTCTTC.